This passage covers 3 T cell receptor beta chains from one sample sequenced in a study of blood T cell repertoires in COVID-19. The data were produced by immunoSEQ multiplex PCR, yet TCRdb's version contains in-frame clones alone and is incomplete. The sample lists hundreds of thousands of clones; about 90% were seen once. Sequencing input: peripheral blood. The receptors stem from a woman aged 25 to 39 who had recovered from COVID-19.

J is TRBJ1-2 and V is TRBV5-1; TRBD1 matches 7 bases. The CDR3 has 15 amino acids. Per the germline V gene, CDR1 is SGHRS and CDR2 is YFSETQ. V shed 4 bases and J 6 bases; nucleotides not matched to a gene: 12. The CDR3 region is CASSTRQGMVDGYTF. DNA of the CDR3: TGCGCCAGCAGCACTAGACAGGGAATGGTCGATGGCTACACCTTC.

The rearrangement joins TRBV30 to TRBJ1-2; D might be TRBD1 (5 bases). The germline CDR1 and CDR2 sequences are GTSNPN and SVGIG (reference sequence). V was cut by 2 bases and J by 8 bases, with 12 bases left in between. This CDR3 is built from 12 residues. The CDR3 protein is CAWSRAGWGYTF. CDR3 DNA sequence: TGTGCCTGGAGTAGGGCAGGGTGGGGCTACACCTTC.

This sequence joins TRBV24-1 and TRBJ2-3; D possibly corresponds to TRBD1 (6 bases). This CDR3 is 14 amino acids long. From germline, CDR1 is KGHDR and CDR2 SFDVKD. V dropped 5 bases and J dropped 0 bases, with 8 bases sitting between them. CDR3 residues: CATSVTGSTDTQYF. The DNA for the CDR3 is TGTGCCACCAGTGTAACAGGGAGCACAGATACGCAGTATTTT.